This T cell receptor (beta chain) is drawn from a study of blood T cells in healthy people across ages. About the study: Template switching captured about one barcoded beta molecule per two T cells.

A second PCR of roughly 6 to 12 cycles used a sample-barcoded 5' primer and a J-beta primer mix. Each CDR3 protein is one row after TCRdb ran MiXCR on the 5' RACE reads. The sample shows about 780,000 distinct CDR3 sequences, approximately 67% of them seen only once. V shed 6 bases and J shed 5 bases, with 17 bases lying between them. The germline V gene has CDR1 MDHEN and CDR2 SYDVKM. CDR3 length: 15 residues. This TCR was sampled from a man aged 30 to 45 in good health. Material: blood. The chain combines TRBV28 with TRBJ1-5; the D gene is possibly TRBD1 (5 bases). CDR3 DNA: TGTGCCAGCAGATTTGCTGGCAGGGTTGATCAGCCCCAGCATTTT. Translated, it gives CASRFAGRVDQPQHF.